What follows are 21 T cell receptor beta chains derived from one specimen sequenced in a study of blood T cell repertoires in COVID-19 (dated by TCRdb to the early 2020s). The library came from the immunoSEQ multiplex PCR assay. The table comes from immuneACCESS by way of TCRdb, which keeps in-frame sequences with V and J called. Part of the clones is missing from these tables; in studies checked, under half for an unresolved V gene and the rest for unknown reasons. The sample has around 270,000 clones on record, about 89% of them singletons. The ten most abundant clones make up around 0.88% of the sample. The sequenced sample consisted of peripheral blood. The receptors originated from a man younger than 45 with acute or convalescent COVID-19.

J is TRBJ2-7 and V is TRBV30; TRBD1 matches at 8 bases. The germline gives CDR1 GTSNPN, CDR2 SVGIG (reference sequence). With 5 bases clipped from V and 0 bases from J, the junction kept 3 bases outside the gene matches. This CDR3 is built from 13 residues. The CDR3 sequence: CAWQGATSYEQYF. The CDR3 region has the DNA TGTGCCTGGCAGGGGGCTACCTCCTACGAGCAGTACTTC.

The chain carries TRBV6-2 or TRBV6-3 and TRBJ2-7; 11 bases map to TRBD2. Trimming cost V 0 bases and J 5 bases; bases outside gene matches: 6. This CDR3 is 16 amino acids long. Germline V lookup: CDR1 MNHEY, CDR2 SVGEGT. The CDR3 spells CASSYSASGRLNEQYF. For the CDR3, the DNA is TGTGCCAGCAGTTACTCGGCTAGCGGGAGGTTAAACGAGCAGTACTTC.

J is TRBJ2-6 and V is TRBV4-1; TRBD1 matches at 10 bases. Germline lookup yields CDR1 MGHRA and CDR2 YSYEKL. The ends lost 3 bases at V and 1 base at J; junction bases unmatched: 15. This CDR3 has 21 residues. The CDR3 sequence: CASSHDLDRGASGSGANVLTF. As DNA, the CDR3 is TGCGCCAGCAGCCACGACTTGGACAGGGGGGCCTCAGGTTCTGGGGCCAACGTCCTGACTTTC.

This clone was recorded only once. The chain is built from TRBV18 and TRBJ2-7; 12 bases are a match to TRBD2. The CDR3 runs 15 residues. V trimming: 3 bases; J trimming: 7 bases; junction bases outside the gene matches: 7. Germline V gene data show CDR1 as KGHSH and CDR2 as LQKENI. CDR3 in amino acids: CASSPMTSGGQEQYF. CDR3 nucleotide sequence: TGTGCCAGCTCACCTATGACTAGCGGGGGACAAGAGCAGTACTTC.

The chain uses TRBV28 and TRBJ1-1, with TRBD1 matching over 8 bases. J gave up 1 base and V 6 bases, and 10 bases lay outside the gene matches. From germline, CDR1 is MDHEN and CDR2 SYDVKM. This CDR3 spans 16 amino acids. The CDR3 DNA sequence: TGTGCCAGCAGCTCAACCAGCGGACAGGGGAACACTGAAGCTTTCTTT. Protein: CASSSTSGQGNTEAFF. Based on the CDR3 plus reference TRBV28 and TRBJ1-1, the full variable domain is DVKVTQSSRYLVKRTGEKVFLECVQDMDHENMFWYRQDPGLGLRLIYFSYDVKMKEKGDIPEGYSVSREKKERFSLILESASTNQTSMYLCASSSTSGQGNTEAFFGQGTRLTVV.

CDR3 sequence (DNA): TGTGCCAGCAGTCCTCGGGATCTCGCGGTCTACAATGAGCAGTTCTTC. Translation gives CASSPRDLAVYNEQFF. The rearrangement uses TRBV25-1 and TRBJ2-1; maybe TRBD2 (5 bases). There are 16 residues in the CDR3. From germline, CDR1 is MGHDK and CDR2 SYGVNS. V was pared by 5 bases and J by 3 bases, with 17 bases between.

The chain employs TRBV6-2 or TRBV6-3 and TRBJ2-2, with 11 bases that match TRBD2. Trimming at V came to 4 bases and at J to 1 base, leaving 2 bases not matched to a gene. The CDR3 consists of 16 residues. Per germline, CDR1 MNHEY and CDR2 SVGEGT. CDR3 sequence (DNA): TGTGCCAGCAGTTTCGGGACTAGCGGGAACACCGGGGAGCTGTTTTTT. Translated: CASSFGTSGNTGELFF.

The V and J genes are TRBV6-4 and TRBJ2-2; the match to TRBD1 covers 10 bases. This CDR3 is 15 amino acids long. Germline V gene sequence: CDR1 MRHNA, CDR2 SNTAGT. V shed 5 bases and J 3 bases; nucleotides not matched to a gene: 3. The CDR3, as DNA: TGTGCCAGCAGTCCGACAGGGGGCGACACCGGGGAGCTGTTTTTT. This gives the protein CASSPTGGDTGELFF.

The chain carries TRBV10-1 and TRBJ1-1, with unresolved D. V lost 3 bases and J lost 10, with 12 bases in between. CDR1 is WNHNN, CDR2 SYGVQD, per germline (reference sequence). This CDR3 has 12 residues. The CDR3 loop reads CASSEMGRAAFF. The CDR3 nucleotides read TGCGCCAGCAGTGAAATGGGGAGGGCAGCTTTCTTT.

The rearrangement uses TRBV5-6 and TRBJ1-3; 7 bases match TRBD1. CDR3 length equals 16 residues. Germline loops: CDR1 SGHDT, CDR2 YYEEEE. With V trimmed by 4 bases and J by 0 bases, 7 bases remained unmatched. CDR3: CASSPRDRVSGNTIYF. CDR3 sequence (DNA): TGTGCCAGCAGCCCAAGAGACAGGGTCTCTGGAAACACCATATATTTT.

The chain employs TRBV27 and TRBJ2-3; 14 bases are a match to TRBD2. Trimming removed 8 bases from V and 3 bases from J; junction bases left unmatched: 10. CDR1 MNHEY and CDR2 SMNVEV come from the germline V gene (reference sequence). CDR3 length: 17 residues. Here the CDR3 reads CASRMPGTSGRTDTQYF. CDR3 in DNA: TGTGCCAGCCGTATGCCCGGGACTAGCGGGAGAACAGATACGCAGTATTTT.

This chain connects TRBV18 to TRBJ1-1; TRBD1 aligns across 7 bases. V trimming: 3 bases; J trimming: 0 bases; junction bases outside the gene matches: 1. This CDR3 has 14 residues. Germline V gene sequence: CDR1 KGHSH, CDR2 LQKENI. In DNA, the CDR3 is TGTGCCAGCTCACCCGGGACAGTGAACACTGAAGCTTTCTTT. The encoded protein is CASSPGTVNTEAFF. Full variable domain (remainder filled in from reference TRBV18 and TRBJ1-1): NAGVMQNPRHLVRRRGQEARLRCSPMKGHSHVYWYRQLPEEGLKFMVYLQKENIIDESGMPKERFSAEFPKEGPSILRIQQVVRGDSAAYFCASSPGTVNTEAFFGQGTRLTVV.

V usage is TRBV2 and J usage is TRBJ1-1, with 9 bases lining up with TRBD1. Trimming took 1 base from V and 11 from J; bases not matched to a gene: 11. This CDR3 contains 15 residues. CDR1 is SNHLY, CDR2 FYNNEI, per germline. In DNA form, the CDR3 reads TGTGCCAGCAGTGAAGACAGGGGGCTTCGTGGTAGGGCTTTCTTT. Translating it yields CASSEDRGLRGRAFF.

This chain links TRBV4-1 with TRBJ2-7; 12 bases match TRBD2. V was pared by 1 base and J by 0 bases, with 7 bases of the junction left unmatched. Looked up from germline, CDR1 is MGHRA and CDR2 is YSYEKL. CDR3 length: 18 residues. The CDR3 coding sequence is TGCGCCAGCAGCCAAGGTTCTAGCGGGGGGGGTGTCTCCTACGAGCAGTACTTC. Translation: CASSQGSSGGGVSYEQYF.

About this clone itself: A read error may produce the germline difference seen at one junction end. The V call is TRBV27, the J call TRBJ2-2, with D possibly TRBD2 on 6 matching bases. The CDR3 is 16 residues long. From germline, CDR1 is MNHEY and CDR2 SMNVEV (reference sequence). The CDR3 region has the DNA TGTACCAGCAGTGCAGGGACTCCGGTGAACACCGGGGAGCTGTTTTTT. This sequence encodes CTSSAGTPVNTGELFF.

The genes are TRBV5-1 and TRBJ2-1, with 7 nucleotides matching TRBD2. Unmatched junction bases numbered 13, after V lost 4 bases and J lost 6 bases. Germline V gene sequence: CDR1 SGHRS, CDR2 YFSETQ. CDR3 length: 16 residues. The CDR3 DNA is TGCGCCAGCAGCGCCGGACTAGGACTTACCCTCAATGAGCAGTTCTTC. Amino acid sequence: CASSAGLGLTLNEQFF.

The J gene is TRBJ1-4, the V gene TRBV27; 8 bases align to TRBD1. The V gene's germline CDR1 is MNHEY and CDR2 SMNVEV (reference sequence). This CDR3 has 14 amino acids. The J segment lost 8 bases and the V segment lost 7 bases, leaving 9 bases of the junction unmatched. This chain's CDR3 is CASKGQVGREKLFF. The CDR3, as DNA: TGTGCCAGCAAGGGACAGGTCGGGAGGGAAAAACTGTTTTTT.

CDR3 residues: CASSSRSGGATGELFF. Written as DNA, the CDR3 is TGTGCCAGCAGTTCCCGAAGCGGGGGGGCAACCGGGGAGCTGTTTTTT. The rearrangement links TRBV2 to TRBJ2-2; the match to TRBD2 covers 10 bases. The CDR3 consists of 16 residues. Germline loops: CDR1 SNHLY, CDR2 FYNNEI. Unmatched junction bases numbered 8, after V lost 5 bases and J lost 5 bases.

The CDR3 coding sequence is TGTGCCAGCAGCAAAACGACGGGGAACACCGGGGAGCTGTTTTTT. Protein product: CASSKTTGNTGELFF. This rearrangement joins TRBV7-3 to TRBJ2-2; D not certain. Trimming pared 5 bases from V and 1 base from J, leaving 11 bases between. The CDR3 has 15 amino acids. Germline V gene sequence: CDR1 SGHTA, CDR2 FQGTGA.

The chain employs TRBV6-4 and TRBJ1-5; a weak D match, TRBD1 (5 bases). Per germline, CDR1 MRHNA and CDR2 SNTAGT. Trimming pared 6 bases from V and 2 bases from J, leaving 14 bases between. The CDR3 length is 15 residues. Here the CDR3 reads CASSASWGGNQPQHF. CDR3 DNA sequence: TGTGCCAGCAGCGCATCCTGGGGGGGCAATCAGCCCCAGCATTTT.

This chain links TRBV2 with TRBJ2-1, with a weak D call TRBD2 (6 bases). This CDR3 comprises 15 residues. V was trimmed by 7 bases and J by 3 bases, leaving 16 bases between them. The germline gives CDR1 SNHLY, CDR2 FYNNEI. CDR3 nucleotide sequence: TGTGCCAGCACTATGGACGGCGGGATCTACAATGAGCAGTTCTTC. This codes for CASTMDGGIYNEQFF.